This TCR beta chain is drawn from a study of blood T cell repertoires in COVID-19. About the study: The United States, Italy and Spain were the sources of the acute and convalescent COVID-19 samples. From T cells, B-cell-depleted T cells, or PBMCs came the material, which was cDNA or gDNA.

V lost 4 bases and J lost 9, with 13 bases in between. The CDR3 is 14 residues long. Germline V gene lookup returns CDR1 KGHSH and CDR2 LQKENI. Per the original data handling: Estimated nucleated cell counts came from reference gene primer amplification. This table comes from immunoSEQ multiplex PCR, and its TCRdb copy is limited to in-frame clones, with some not included. V and J calls and clone size follow that table, whereas D and trimming were derived from the DNA. Counted here are around 200,000 clones, under 90% occurring once; the ten biggest clones make up over 15%. The sequencing sample was made of peripheral blood. The sequence came from a woman older than 75 with active or convalescent COVID-19. The rearrangement joins TRBV18 to TRBJ1-6; perhaps TRBD1 as D (5 bases). This CDR3 is CASSLDSRGSPLHF. As DNA, the CDR3 is TGTGCCAGCTCACTAGACAGTAGAGGTTCACCCCTCCACTTT.